Listed below are T cell receptor beta chains from one sample, sequenced in a study of beta chain features in type 1 diabetes. Using immunoSEQ multiplex PCR, the repertoire was profiled, and TCRdb retains in-frame clones only, with some absent. Of around 500,000 clones in the sample, about an eighth are singletons; the top ten hold 0.045% to 0.06%. Sequenced material: naive CD4+ T cells from blood. Receptor source: a woman between 18 and 29 years old in good health. Both conserved end residues are part of each CDR3. Each record gives: CDR3 length, J gene, V gene, D gene, clone size, CDR3 protein, CDR3 DNA. A D gene is named only where the DNA matches it firmly. Not every row has a clone size; where given, it reads once, few, many or a size class.

>13|TRBJ2-5|TRBV25-1|TRBD1|few
CASSRQGVRTQYF
TGTGCCAGCAGTCGACAGGGAGTAAGGACCCAGTACTTC
>15|TRBJ2-4|TRBV4-3|.|.
CASSQVYQPGNIQYF
TGCGCCAGCAGCCAAGTCTACCAGCCAGGGAACATTCAGTACTTC
>17|TRBJ2-6|TRBV4-3|.|few
CASSQATGASGANVLTF
TGCGCCAGCAGCCAAGCTACGGGGGCCTCTGGGGCCAACGTCCTGACTTTC
>14|TRBJ2-7|TRBV25-1|.|few
CASSHGTYAYEQYF
TGTGCCAGCAGCCACGGGACATACGCCTACGAGCAGTACTTC
>14|TRBJ1-1|TRBV28|TRBD1|few
CANSRDRDYTEAFF
TGTGCCAACAGCCGGGACAGAGATTACACTGAAGCTTTCTTT
>13|TRBJ2-1|TRBV18|TRBD1|.
CASSPTGGNEQFF
TGTGCCAGCTCACCAACAGGGGGCAATGAGCAGTTCTTC
>14|TRBJ2-5|TRBV9|.|few
CASSVRARQETQYF
TGTGCCAGCAGCGTTCGGGCACGCCAAGAGACCCAGTACTTC
>14|TRBJ1-5|TRBV2|TRBD1|few
CASSLTGTNQPQHF
TGTGCCAGCAGCCTGACAGGGACCAATCAGCCCCAGCATTTT
>15|TRBJ2-3|TRBV18|TRBD2|.
CASSPPAGGRDTQYF
TGTGCCAGCTCACCACCCGCGGGGGGTCGGGATACGCAGTATTTT
>14|TRBJ2-5|TRBV11-3|TRBD1|.
CASSPRDRQETQYF
TGTGCCAGCAGCCCACGGGACAGACAAGAGACCCAGTACTTC
>15|TRBJ2-3|TRBV9|.|.
CASSVGLLRTDTQYF
TGTGCCAGCAGCGTAGGACTCTTGCGCACAGATACGCAGTATTTT
>14|TRBJ2-1|TRBV9|.|few
CASSVSGQYNEQFF
TGTGCCAGCAGCGTAAGCGGACAATACAATGAGCAGTTCTTC
>16|TRBJ2-7|TRBV30|TRBD1|.
CAWSVKGAGLSSEQYF
TGTGCCTGGAGTGTAAAGGGGGCTGGTCTCTCCTCCGAGCAGTACTTC
>14|TRBJ2-7|TRBV7-2|TRBD1|.
CASSFRRTGGEQYF
TGTGCCAGCAGCTTCCGACGGACAGGGGGCGAGCAGTACTTC
>15|TRBJ2-3|TRBV7-2|.|few
CASSLDYSATDTQYF
TGTGCCAGCAGCTTAGATTACTCCGCCACAGATACGCAGTATTTT
>18|TRBJ2-5|TRBV5-6|TRBD2|.
CASSLHPGTSGSGETQYF
TGTGCCAGCAGCTTGCATCCCGGGACTAGCGGGAGTGGGGAGACCCAGTACTTC
>15|TRBJ1-1|TRBV9|.|.
CASHPGTLSNTEAFF
TGTGCCAGCCATCCGGGGACGCTAAGCAACACTGAAGCTTTCTTT
>14|TRBJ1-2|TRBV10-3|.|.
CAISEGSQYYGYTF
TGTGCCATCAGTGAGGGTTCGCAGTACTATGGCTACACCTTC
>13|TRBJ2-1|TRBV19|.|.
CASSIRSDTEQFF
TGTGCCAGTAGTATTCGGTCGGACACCGAGCAGTTCTTC
>15|TRBJ1-4|TRBV30|.|few
CAWIPSSEANEKLFF
TGTGCCTGGATACCTAGCTCGGAGGCTAATGAAAAACTGTTTTTT
>15|TRBJ2-5|TRBV11-3|.|.
CASSLVSGVQETQYF
TGTGCCAGCAGCTTAGTGAGCGGCGTGCAAGAGACCCAGTACTTC
>13|TRBJ2-7|TRBV18|TRBD1|few
CASSPGQVGEQYF
TGTGCCAGCTCACCGGGACAGGTCGGCGAGCAGTACTTC
>14|TRBJ2-3|TRBV7-8|TRBD1|few
CASSPGQSTDTQYF
TGTGCCAGCAGCCCGGGACAGAGCACAGATACGCAGTATTTT
>16|TRBJ2-3|TRBV7-2|TRBD2|.
CASSSSSGSTTDTQYF
TGTGCCAGCAGCTCGTCTAGCGGATCTACCACAGATACGCAGTATTTT
>18|TRBJ2-5|TRBV7-9|.|.
CASSLKAPYGPDKETQYF
TGTGCCAGCAGCCTAAAGGCCCCCTATGGGCCCGATAAGGAGACCCAGTACTTC
>15|TRBJ2-1|TRBV7-2|TRBD2|few
CASSLGAGPYNEQFF
TGTGCCAGCAGCTTAGGAGCGGGGCCCTACAATGAGCAGTTCTTC